This T cell receptor beta chain was identified in a study of cytomegalovirus exposure and HLA in healthy donors. Germline V gene lookup returns CDR1 KGHSH and CDR2 LQKENI. The CDR3 has 14 residues. Trimming pared 6 bases from V and 9 bases from J, leaving 18 bases between. Donors had nominal health at sampling but likely had unrecorded immune exposures. The PCR employed 60 Vbeta primers together with 13 Jbeta primers. Data came from immunoSEQ multiplex PCR; TCRdb stores just in-frame clones and leaves some out. The repertoire holds more than 150,000 clones, with approximately 83% as singletons. The clonotype comes from a man between 18 and 35 years old in good health and CMV-seropositive. Sequencing used PBMCs. V gene TRBV18 combines with J gene TRBJ2-1, with D maybe TRBD2 (6 bases). The CDR3 DNA sequence: TGTGCCAGCTCGGGGGACTCTTTGGGAGTTGAGCAGTTCTTC. As protein: CASSGDSLGVEQFF.